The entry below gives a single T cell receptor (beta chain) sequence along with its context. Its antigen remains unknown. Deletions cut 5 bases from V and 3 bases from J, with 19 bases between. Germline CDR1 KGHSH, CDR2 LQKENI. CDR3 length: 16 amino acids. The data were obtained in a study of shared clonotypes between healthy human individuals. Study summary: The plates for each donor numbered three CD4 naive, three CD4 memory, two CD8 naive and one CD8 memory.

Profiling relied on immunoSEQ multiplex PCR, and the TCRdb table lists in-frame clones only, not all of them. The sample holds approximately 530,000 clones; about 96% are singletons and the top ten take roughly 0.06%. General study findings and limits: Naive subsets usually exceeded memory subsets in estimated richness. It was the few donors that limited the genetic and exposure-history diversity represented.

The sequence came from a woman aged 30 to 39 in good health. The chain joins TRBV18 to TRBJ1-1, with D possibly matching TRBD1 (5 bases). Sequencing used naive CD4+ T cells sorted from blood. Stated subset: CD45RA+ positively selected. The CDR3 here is CASSSGVGGSYTEAFF. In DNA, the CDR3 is TGTGCCAGCTCATCGGGGGTCGGGGGGTCCTACACTGAAGCTTTCTTT.